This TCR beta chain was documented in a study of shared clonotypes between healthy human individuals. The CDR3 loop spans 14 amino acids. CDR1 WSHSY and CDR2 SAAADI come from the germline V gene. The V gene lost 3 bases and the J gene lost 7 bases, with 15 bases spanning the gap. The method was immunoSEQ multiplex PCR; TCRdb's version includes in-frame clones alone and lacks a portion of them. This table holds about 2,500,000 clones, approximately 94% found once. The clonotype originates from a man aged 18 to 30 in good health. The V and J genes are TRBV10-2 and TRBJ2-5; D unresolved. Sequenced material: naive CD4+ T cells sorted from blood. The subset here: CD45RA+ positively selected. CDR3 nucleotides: TGCGCCAGCAGTGATAGCTCCCTCCTAGGGACCCAGTACTTC. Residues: CASSDSSLLGTQYF.